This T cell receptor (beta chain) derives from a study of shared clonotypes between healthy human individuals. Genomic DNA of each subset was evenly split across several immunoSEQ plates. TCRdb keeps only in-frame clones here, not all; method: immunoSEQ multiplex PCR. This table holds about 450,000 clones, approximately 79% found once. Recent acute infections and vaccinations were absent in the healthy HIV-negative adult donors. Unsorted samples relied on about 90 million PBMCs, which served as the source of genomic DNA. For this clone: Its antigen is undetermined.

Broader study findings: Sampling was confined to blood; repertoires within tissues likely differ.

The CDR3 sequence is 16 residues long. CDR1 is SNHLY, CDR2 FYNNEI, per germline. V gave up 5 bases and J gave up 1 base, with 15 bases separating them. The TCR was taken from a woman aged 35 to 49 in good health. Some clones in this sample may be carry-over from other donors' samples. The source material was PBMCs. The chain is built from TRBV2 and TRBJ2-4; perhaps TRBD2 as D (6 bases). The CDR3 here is CASSQGPGLAKNIQYF. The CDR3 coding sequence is TGTGCCAGCAGTCAGGGACCGGGACTGGCCAAAAACATTCAGTACTTC.